The 25 T cell receptor beta chains presented below share a single source sample, sequenced in a study of blood T cell repertoires in COVID-19. Data came from immunoSEQ multiplex PCR; TCRdb stores just in-frame clones and leaves some out. The data hold around 100,000 clones, with 89% observed a single time. Specimen: peripheral blood. All receptors come from a woman aged 60-75 years with acute or convalescent COVID-19.

The rearrangement links TRBV7-9 to TRBJ1-2; D call uncertain. The germline gives CDR1 SEHNR, CDR2 FQNEAQ (reference sequence). This CDR3 contains 16 residues. V was trimmed by 1 base and J by 4 bases, leaving 16 bases between them. The CDR3 reads CASSLVGSWGSYGYTF. CDR3 DNA sequence: TGTGCCAGCAGCTTAGTGGGGAGTTGGGGAAGCTATGGCTACACCTTC.

A few counts support this clone. The CDR3 bases are TGTGCCAGCAGTTCTACTCCGACACAGGGGGCGCATGAAAAACTGTTTTTT. Residues: CASSSTPTQGAHEKLFF. The chain carries TRBV27 and TRBJ1-4; 9 positions agree with TRBD1. V gave up 4 bases and J gave up 6 bases; unmatched junction bases: 12. This CDR3 comprises 17 residues. Germline CDR1 and CDR2: MNHEY and SMNVEV (reference sequence). The full variable domain, its missing parts supplied by reference TRBV27 and TRBJ1-4, is EAQVTQNPRYLITVTGKKLTVTCSQNMNHEYMSWYRQDPGLGLRQIYYSMNVEVTDKGDVPEGYKVSRKEKRNFPLILESPSPNQTSLYFCASSSTPTQGAHEKLFFGSGTQLSVL.

This clone was detected once. The V gene is TRBV19, the J gene TRBJ1-5; 7 bases fit TRBD1. This CDR3 contains 14 residues. CDR1 and CDR2 (germline): LNHDA, SQIVND (reference sequence). V was pared by 6 bases and J by 7 bases, with 9 bases of the junction left unmatched. The CDR3 sequence: CASRPHRGQQPQHF. CDR3 sequence (DNA): TGTGCCAGTAGGCCTCACAGGGGACAACAGCCCCAGCATTTT.

The chain employs TRBV28 and TRBJ2-5; 14 nucleotides align to TRBD2. Germline V CDR1 and CDR2: MDHEN, SYDVKM. Unmatched junction bases numbered 8, after V lost 3 bases and J lost 5 bases. The CDR3 spans 17 residues. Written as DNA, the CDR3 is TGTGCCAGCAGTTTCCGGACTAGCGGGAGGCAGACGGAGACCCAGTACTTC. It specifies CASSFRTSGRQTETQYF.

The V and J genes are TRBV27 and TRBJ1-4, with 9 nucleotides matching TRBD1. V trimming: 6 bases; J trimming: 7 bases; junction bases outside the gene matches: 9. Germline V lookup: CDR1 MNHEY, CDR2 SMNVEV (reference sequence). The CDR3 is 15 residues long. CDR3 loop: CASSRRTGAFEKLFF. The CDR3 nucleotides read TGTGCCAGCAGCCGACGGACAGGGGCTTTTGAAAAACTGTTTTTT.

This chain joins TRBV9 and TRBJ1-2; D not certain. Germline V gene data show CDR1 as SGDLS and CDR2 as YYNGEE. Trimming cost V 1 base and J 5 bases, with 15 bases left between them. The CDR3 sequence is 15 residues long. The CDR3 is CASSVRSTTDYGYTF. In DNA form, the CDR3 reads TGTGCCAGCAGCGTAAGATCAACTACTGATTATGGCTACACCTTC.

The sample holds one count of this clone. The rearrangement links TRBV6-5 to TRBJ1-5; no definite D call. CDR3 length: 12 residues. Per germline, CDR1 MNHEY and CDR2 SVGAGI. V was clipped by 7 bases and J by 2 bases, with 6 bases between them. CDR3 DNA: TGTGCCAGCAAACGGGGCAATCAGCCCCAGCATTTT. It codes for CASKRGNQPQHF.

The chain recombines TRBV19 with TRBJ2-2; D perhaps matches TRBD1 (6 bases). Trimming took 4 bases from V and 4 from J, leaving 16 bases between them. The germline V gene encodes CDR1 LNHDA and CDR2 SQIVND (reference sequence). There are 16 residues in the CDR3. CDR3 sequence (DNA): TGTGCCAGTAGTAACGTGCCCGGGACAAGCACCGGGGAGCTGTTTTTT. It encodes CASSNVPGTSTGELFF.

This rearrangement joins TRBV5-4 to TRBJ2-2; tentatively, D is TRBD2 (5 bases). Germline V gene sequence: CDR1 SGHNT, CDR2 YYREEE (reference sequence). This CDR3 is 16 amino acids long. The V end lost 0 bases, the J end lost 5 bases, and 14 bases lay between the germline ends. The CDR3 region has the DNA TGTGCCAGCAGCTTGGGTCCTAGCCGACGGACCGGGGAGCTGTTTTTT. It translates to CASSLGPSRRTGELFF.

The chain has TRBV28 and TRBJ1-3; D might be TRBD1 (5 bases). The V end lost 7 bases, the J end lost 0 bases, and 10 bases lay between the germline ends. In germline, CDR1 is MDHEN, CDR2 SYDVKM. CDR3 length: 14 residues. The CDR3 nucleotides read TGTGCCAGCACCAGGACACTCTCTGGAAACACCATATATTTT. Protein: CASTRTLSGNTIYF.

The genes are TRBV29-1 and TRBJ1-2; the D gene is possibly TRBD1 (5 bases). The germline CDR1 and CDR2 sequences are SQVTM and ANQGSEA. V was cut by 7 bases and J by 4 bases, with 28 bases left in between. The CDR3 is 17 residues long. The CDR3 nucleotides are TGCAGCGCCTTGGGGCCATCACAGCCGCCGATTAGCTATGGCTACACCTTC. Protein: CSALGPSQPPISYGYTF.

The chain has TRBV7-2 and TRBJ2-3; D perhaps matches TRBD1 (5 bases). CDR1 is SGHTA and CDR2 is FQGNSA in the germline V gene. The CDR3 is made up of 14 amino acids. The V end was cut by 4 bases, the J end by 4 bases, with 12 bases between. The CDR3 bases are TGTGCCAGCAGCTCCCAGGGTAGGGCAGATACGCAGTATTTT. Translation: CASSSQGRADTQYF.

The chain recombines TRBV5-6 with TRBJ2-3; 13 bases are shared with TRBD2. Germline values: CDR1 SGHDT, CDR2 YYEEEE. V was pared by 4 bases and J by 5 bases, with 7 bases of the junction left unmatched. This CDR3 has 16 residues. CDR3 sequence (DNA): TGTGCCAGCAGCCCACAACTAGCGGGAGGGCGAGATACGCAGTATTTT. Its protein is CASSPQLAGGRDTQYF.

The CDR3: CASSRTGTFQETQYF. CDR3 coding DNA: TGTGCCAGCAGCCGGACCGGGACATTCCAAGAGACCCAGTACTTC. This sequence joins TRBV3-1 (or the pseudogene TRBV3-2) and TRBJ2-5, with TRBD1 as a possible D gene (6 bases). The CDR3 is 15 amino acids. V dropped 4 bases and J dropped 1 base, with 13 bases sitting between them. Per germline, CDR1 LGHDT and CDR2 YNNKEL (reference sequence).

The V gene is TRBV13, the J gene TRBJ2-1, with 13 bases identical to TRBD2. The V and J ends lost 0 bases and 9 bases, in that order; junction bases with no gene match: 5. Germline-derived CDR1 and CDR2 are PRHDT and FYEKMQ (reference sequence). CDR3 length: 16 amino acids. The CDR3 DNA is TGTGCCAGCAGCTTAGGACTAGCGGGAGGGCGGGGTGAGCAGTTCTTC. Protein sequence: CASSLGLAGGRGEQFF.

V is TRBV5-4 and J is TRBJ1-1, with D unresolved. CDR3 length: 13 amino acids. Germline lookup yields CDR1 SGHNT and CDR2 YYREEE (reference sequence). The V end lost 2 bases, the J end lost 11 bases, and 16 bases lay between the germline ends. The CDR3 region is CASSFSDGLRAFF. The CDR3 DNA reads TGTGCCAGCAGCTTCTCCGACGGCCTGAGGGCTTTCTTT.

This clone was counted only a few times. The gene calls are TRBV5-1 and TRBJ2-2; D might be TRBD2 (7 bases). This CDR3 has 16 residues. V lost 4 bases and J lost 8, with 21 bases in between. Per the germline V gene, CDR1 is SGHRS and CDR2 is YFSETQ. The CDR3 reads CASSPDGGPLGGELFF. CDR3 DNA sequence: TGCGCCAGCAGCCCGGACGGGGGGCCCCTGGGAGGGGAGCTGTTTTTT.

The rearrangement joins TRBV2 to TRBJ2-1; the D is unclear. This CDR3 has 11 amino acids. Trimming left V 4 bases short and J 6 bases short, with 4 bases between. Germline CDR1 is SNHLY and CDR2 is FYNNEI. Written as DNA, the CDR3 is TGTGCCAGCAGTGGGCTCAATGAGCAGTTCTTC. It translates to CASSGLNEQFF.

This clone was recorded only once. The rearrangement joins TRBV5-4 to TRBJ2-1, with 11 bases identical to TRBD2. V shed 3 bases and J 4 bases; nucleotides not matched to a gene: 9. Looked up from germline, CDR1 is SGHNT and CDR2 is YYREEE (reference sequence). This CDR3 comprises 17 residues. The CDR3 DNA reads as TGTGCCAGCAGCTCGCCCCTAGGGACTAGCGGTTACAATGAGCAGTTCTTC. Translating gives CASSSPLGTSGYNEQFF. Supplemented by reference TRBV5-4 and TRBJ2-1, the full variable domain reads ETGVTQSPTHLIKTRGQQVTLRCSSQSGHNTVSWYQQALGQGPQFIFQYYREEENGRGNFPPRFSGLQFPNYSSELNVNALELDDSALYLCASSSPLGTSGYNEQFFGPGTRLTVL.

The chain uses TRBV15 and TRBJ2-1; tentative D call: TRBD2 (5 bases). The germline V and J ends were trimmed by 0 bases and 10 bases, with 10 bases remaining between them. The germline V gene has CDR1 LNHNV and CDR2 YYDKDF (reference sequence). CDR3 length: 13 residues. The CDR3 sequence: CATSRDYPGEQFF. DNA of the CDR3: TGTGCCACCAGCAGAGATTACCCGGGGGAGCAGTTCTTC.

The chain combines TRBV3-1 (or the pseudogene TRBV3-2) with TRBJ2-1, with 7 bases that match TRBD2. This CDR3 spans 13 amino acids. Germline V gene lookup returns CDR1 LGHDT and CDR2 YNNKEL (reference sequence). Trimming cost V 2 bases and J 11 bases; bases outside gene matches: 6. In DNA form, the CDR3 reads TGTGCCAGCAGCCAAAGCCTAGCGGCACAGCAGTTCTTC. Protein: CASSQSLAAQQFF.

The gene calls are TRBV28 and TRBJ1-5, with D tentatively TRBD1 (6 bases). V lost 2 bases to trimming and J lost 2 bases, with 13 bases between them. Germline CDR1 MDHEN, CDR2 SYDVKM. The CDR3 is made up of 16 amino acids. CDR3 bases: TGTGCCAGCAGTTTAATGAGGGGGTCGGGCAATCAGCCCCAGCATTTT. This codes for CASSLMRGSGNQPQHF. The full variable domain, with the rest looked up from reference TRBV28 and TRBJ1-5, is DVKVTQSSRYLVKRTGEKVFLECVQDMDHENMFWYRQDPGLGLRLIYFSYDVKMKEKGDIPEGYSVSREKKERFSLILESASTNQTSMYLCASSLMRGSGNQPQHFGDGTRLSIL.

Here the CDR3 reads CASSPPTRFYGYTF. The CDR3 coding sequence is TGTGCCAGCAGCCCCCCCACGAGGTTCTATGGCTACACCTTC. The V gene is TRBV7-9, the J gene TRBJ1-2; the D is unclear. The CDR3 contains 14 residues. Germline CDR1 and CDR2: SEHNR and FQNEAQ (reference sequence). V lost 5 bases to trimming and J lost 4 bases, with 14 bases between them.

V and J are TRBV7-8 and TRBJ2-5; weak D call: TRBD1 (6 bases). Trimming removed 1 base from V and 5 bases from J, with 11 bases in between. The germline gives CDR1 SGHVS, CDR2 FQNEAQ. This CDR3 has 14 amino acids. CDR3 nucleotide sequence: TGTGCCAGCAGCTTAGTGGGGGCTTGGGAGACCCAGTACTTC. Amino acids: CASSLVGAWETQYF.

V gene TRBV12-5 combines with J gene TRBJ2-1; 7 positions agree with TRBD1. This CDR3 is 17 amino acids long. Trimming removed 1 base from V and 7 bases from J; junction bases left unmatched: 13. Germline assignment: CDR1 LGHNT and CDR2 FRNRAP. The CDR3 region has the DNA TGTGCTAGTGGTTTGGGTACCGGGACAGCCACGGGGAATGAGCAGTTCTTC. It is translated as CASGLGTGTATGNEQFF.